Following are 17 T cell receptor beta chains from one sample sequenced in a study of CD8 T cells in Susac syndrome. RNA in amounts of roughly 0.5 to 1 ug was reverse transcribed with random hexamers. TCRdb used MiXCR to reprocess the immunoSEQ multiplex PCR reads, holding one entry per CDR3 protein. The sample includes about 400,000 distinct CDR3 sequences, around 85% of them seen just once. Source material: CD8+ T cells from PBMCs. The receptors were sampled from a human donor with multiple sclerosis.

The gene calls are TRBV19 and TRBJ1-5; 11 bases align to TRBD1. CDR1 LNHDA and CDR2 SQIVND come from the germline V gene (reference sequence). This CDR3 is 15 amino acids long. J gave up 6 bases and V 3 bases, and 4 bases lay outside the gene matches. CDR3 in DNA: TGTGCCAGTAGTATCGGACAGGGGGCAGGTCAGCCCCAGCATTTT. It specifies CASSIGQGAGQPQHF.

The CDR3 protein is CASSFQGSYTF. Written as DNA, the CDR3 is TGTGCCAGCAGCTTTCAGGGGAGCTACACCTTC. The chain has TRBV9 and TRBJ1-2; TRBD1 might be the D (6 bases). Germline V CDR1 and CDR2: SGDLS, YYNGEE. Trimming cost V 4 bases and J 9 bases, with 10 bases left between them. This CDR3 is built from 11 residues.

The rearrangement links TRBV27 to TRBJ2-3, with D unresolved. Germline assignment: CDR1 MNHEY and CDR2 SMNVEV (reference sequence). This CDR3 has 13 residues. V was trimmed by 4 bases and J by 6 bases, leaving 11 bases between them. The CDR3 loop is CASSSPPSDTQYF. DNA for the CDR3: TGTGCCAGCAGTTCCCCTCCCTCGGATACGCAGTATTTT.

The chain uses TRBV27 and TRBJ1-5; D ambiguous. Germline V lookup: CDR1 MNHEY, CDR2 SMNVEV (reference sequence). V was cut by 5 bases and J by 2 bases, with 10 bases left in between. CDR3 size: 14 residues. In DNA form, the CDR3 reads TGTGCCAGCAGTGTTGGCTACGGCAATCAGCCCCAGCATTTT. Residues: CASSVGYGNQPQHF.

This clonotype was counted between two and nine times. The rearrangement links TRBV30 to TRBJ1-1; 7 nucleotides line up with TRBD1. This CDR3 is 13 amino acids long. Trimming cost V 5 bases and J 7 bases; bases outside gene matches: 10. CDR1 is GTSNPN and CDR2 is SVGIG in the germline V gene (reference sequence). The CDR3: CAWLTGARFEAFF. Written as DNA, the CDR3 is TGTGCCTGGTTAACAGGGGCTCGATTTGAAGCTTTCTTT.

The rearrangement joins TRBV14 to TRBJ1-2; a weak D match, TRBD1 (5 bases). CDR3 size: 17 residues. The V end was cut by 5 bases, the J end by 3 bases, with 22 bases between. CDR1 and CDR2 (germline): SGHDN, FVKESK. The CDR3 nucleotides are TGTGCCAGCAGCACCCGCATGCCCCGGGACGGCGACTATGGCTACACCTTC. Translation: CASSTRMPRDGDYGYTF. Supplemented by reference TRBV14 and TRBJ1-2, the full variable domain reads EAGVTQFPSHSVIEKGQTVTLRCDPISGHDNLYWYRRVMGKEIKFLLHFVKESKQDESGMPNNRFLAERTGGTYSTLKVQPAELEDSGVYFCASSTRMPRDGDYGYTFGSGTRLTVV.

V usage is TRBV9 and J usage is TRBJ2-2; 8 nucleotides align to TRBD1. This CDR3 is 14 amino acids long. Germline assignment: CDR1 SGDLS and CDR2 YYNGEE. Trimming at V came to 6 bases and at J to 1 base, leaving 2 bases not matched to a gene. The CDR3 spells CASNTGGNTGELFF. The CDR3 nucleotides read TGTGCCAGCAACACAGGGGGGAACACCGGGGAGCTGTTTTTT.

This clonotype was recorded once. J is TRBJ1-1 and V is TRBV5-1; D call uncertain. Germline loops: CDR1 SGHRS, CDR2 YFSETQ. The CDR3 length is 15 residues. V lost 0 bases, J lost 4 bases, and 13 bases lay in between. The DNA for the CDR3 is TGCGCCAGCAGCTTGGGGGGTGAAATGAGCACTGAAGCTTTCTTT. It specifies CASSLGGEMSTEAFF.

This chain uses TRBV5-4 with TRBJ2-1; 12 positions agree with TRBD2. This CDR3 contains 14 residues. Germline V gene data show CDR1 as SGHNT and CDR2 as YYREEE (reference sequence). J gave up 12 bases and V 5 bases, and 9 bases lay outside the gene matches. CDR3 residues: CASRTSGGPGGQFF. DNA of the CDR3: TGTGCCAGCAGGACTAGCGGGGGCCCTGGGGGGCAGTTCTTC.

The chain links TRBV10-2 to TRBJ2-1, with D hard to call. The CDR3 has 14 residues. Germline V lookup: CDR1 WSHSY, CDR2 SAAADI. The ends were cut back, 3 bases at V and 2 bases at J, with 8 bases in the middle. The DNA for the CDR3 is TGCGCCAGCAGTGAAGTAGGAACCTACAATGAGCAGTTCTTC. It translates to CASSEVGTYNEQFF.

The gene calls are TRBV24-1 and TRBJ1-1; no clear D gene. Trimming shortened V by 6 bases and J by 7 bases, and 11 bases separated the two germline ends. The CDR3 loop spans 12 amino acids. Germline CDR1 and CDR2: KGHDR and SFDVKD. The CDR3 loop reads CATSLSPLEAFF. CDR3 nucleotide sequence: TGTGCCACCAGTCTCTCCCCTCTTGAAGCTTTCTTT.

This clonotype has only one observation. The genes are TRBV7-9 and TRBJ1-2; the D gene is possibly TRBD1 (5 bases). The germline CDR1 and CDR2 sequences are SEHNR and FQNEAQ (reference sequence). The CDR3 runs to 14 residues. V gave up 6 bases and J gave up 2 bases, with 13 bases separating them. The CDR3: CASRRTPTNYGYTF. DNA for the CDR3: TGTGCCAGCAGACGGACACCCACCAACTATGGCTACACCTTC.

This chain links TRBV27 with TRBJ2-7; the D is unclear. V lost 5 bases to trimming and J lost 0 bases, with 11 bases between them. CDR1 and CDR2 (germline): MNHEY, SMNVEV (reference sequence). The CDR3 extends over 14 amino acids. This chain's CDR3 is CASSPRGYSYEQYF. CDR3 bases: TGTGCCAGCAGTCCCCGAGGTTACTCCTACGAGCAGTACTTC.

The chain employs TRBV6-1 and TRBJ2-6; D not certain. From germline, CDR1 is MNHNS and CDR2 SASEGT. The CDR3 loop spans 18 amino acids. V was shortened by 2 bases and J by 0 bases, with 14 bases between the two germline ends. The CDR3 DNA reads as TGTGCCAGCAGTGAATGGGTAGAGTTCCTCTCTGGGGCCAACGTCCTGACTTTC. It yields the protein CASSEWVEFLSGANVLTF.

This chain uses TRBV7-9 with TRBJ2-7; 7 bases fit TRBD2. This CDR3 contains 15 residues. With V trimmed by 3 bases and J by 8 bases, 13 bases remained unmatched. Germline V gene data show CDR1 as SEHNR and CDR2 as FQNEAQ (reference sequence). CDR3 in amino acids: CASSLGGSPVWKQYF. CDR3 sequence (DNA): TGTGCCAGCAGCTTGGGAGGGTCCCCAGTGTGGAAGCAGTACTTC.

J is TRBJ1-1 and V is TRBV5-6; TRBD1 aligns across 9 bases. Looked up from germline, CDR1 is SGHDT and CDR2 is YYEEEE. This CDR3 is built from 15 residues. The V gene end was trimmed by 4 bases and the J gene end by 3 bases; junction bases not matched to a gene: 7. The CDR3, as DNA: TGTGCCAGCAGCGGGGACAGGGAGGATGACACTGAAGCTTTCTTT. It codes for CASSGDREDDTEAFF.

The J gene is TRBJ2-1, the V gene TRBV4-1; 8 nucleotides agree with TRBD2. V lost 1 base, J lost 5 bases, and 10 bases stayed unmatched. Germline CDR1 is MGHRA and CDR2 is YSYEKL. The CDR3 totals 17 residues. CDR3 sequence: CASSQVSSGGGNNEQFF. CDR3 DNA: TGCGCCAGCAGCCAAGTTAGCAGCGGGGGAGGAAACAATGAGCAGTTCTTC.